Listed here is a single T cell receptor (beta chain). No cognate antigen has been identified for it. Base qualities were left out, and no much larger clone turns up one base away. The CDR3 measures 13 amino acids from cysteine to phenylalanine. Only the CDR3 portion is preserved as DNA: 39 bases, with reading frame beginning at the first base. The V end loses 5 bases and the J end loses 2 bases, and a stretch of 7 bases separates them. The germline V gene encodes CDR1 MNHEY and CDR2 SVGAGI. This sample was taken from a study of CD8+ T cells in alopecia areata (dated by TCRdb to 2017 to 2018). Some background on the complete study: The treated patients took part in an open-label pilot trial in which moderate-to-severe alopecia areata was treated with oral tofacitinib at 5 to 10 mg twice daily. To study T cell clonal expansion in alopecia areata, the researchers applied high-throughput TCRbeta sequencing to both the C3H/HeJ mouse model and human patients. Patients received tofacitinib for 6 to 18 months and were then followed off drug for 6 months to check for delayed response and recurrence. TCRbeta CDR3 regions were amplified by immunoSEQ multiplex PCR using 35 Vbeta forward and 13 Jbeta reverse primers. Biopsies were taken from tofacitinib-treated patients at baseline and at 4 and 24 weeks of treatment, and a later scalp biopsy was taken in several of the tofacitinib-treated patients. In treated patients, disease severity was measured using the SALT score, which gives the percentage of scalp surface area affected. Scalp clonality was compared across normal scalp (n=4), patchy alopecia areata scalp (n=8), and alopecia totalis/universalis scalp (n=8). In humans, TCRbeta sequencing was performed on scalp tissue and on sorted CD4+ and CD8+ peripheral blood T cells from healthy controls and from patients with patchy or totalis/universalis alopecia areata. RNA came from the PAXgene miRNA kit for fixed scalp, the miRNeasy kit for PBMCs, and the RNeasy kit for mouse skin.

The library was built by means of the immunoSEQ multiplex PCR assay. RNA was extracted from all samples and reverse transcribed into cDNA, which served as template for TCR sequencing. First-strand cDNA was synthesized with SuperScript III using a 2:1 mix of oligo-dT and random hexamers. Amplification bias was assessed with a synthetic immune receptor repertoire, and residual bias was removed computationally. The original pipeline was this. Raw reads were preprocessed to remove errors, and CDR3 was defined according to IMGT conventions as the region from the conserved cysteine to phenylalanine. Clonality was computed by normalizing Shannon entropy by log2 of the number of productive unique TCRs and subtracting the result from 1. Whether each scalp clone was CD4 or CD8 was inferred by checking scalp TCRbeta sequences against the CD4 and CD8 repertoires from sorted blood. The immuneACCESS repertoire file appears here via TCRdb, limited to in-frame rearrangements. These files lack a portion of the clones; in checked studies, under half of the deficit traces to unresolved V genes, and the cause of the others is not known. D and trimming come from the DNA, and the V and J calls and clone size come from that table. The sample table records tens of thousands of clones; 80% to 95% of these occur just once. Over 15% of the sample belongs to the ten largest clones.

The meaning of the sample's time point label: around 26 weeks on oral tofacitinib. The sample's treatment or condition label, in plain terms: oral pan-JAK inhibitor, 5-10 mg twice daily. Lesional scalp punch biopsies and peripheral blood were obtained from alopecia areata patients. PBMCs were isolated by density centrifugation and stained for CD3, CD4 and CD8, and CD4+ and CD8+ T cells were sorted on a FACSAria. Points the paper makes about the study in general: Shared TCR sequences between patients were less evident than in mice, which may be partly attributable to HLA diversity in the patient population. The treated cohort was small, with a single nonresponder, so links between baseline CD8+ expansion and response need larger studies. Resident alphabeta T cells in normal human skin are also sequenced, complicating scalp TCR repertoire analysis, unlike mouse skin dominated by gammadelta T cells. Scalp clonality and the number of expanded CD8+ clones among the top 100 scalp clones were significantly decreased by tofacitinib. Compared with normal scalp, lesional scalp had higher clonality and more expanded CD8+ clones, particularly in alopecia totalis/universalis, a pattern that suggests antigenic drive. During tofacitinib treatment, many expanded lesional clones remained in scalp and blood, and this persistence may partly explain relapse after treatment is stopped.

The origin of this receptor is a human donor with alopecia areata. The sample consisted of CD8+ T cells sorted from blood, taken at week 24, from a patient treated with tofacitinib. This chain joins TRBV6-5 to TRBJ2-1, with the D gene tentatively TRBD1 or TRBD2, based on 5 matching bases in each. The DNA sequence follows: TGTGCCAGCAGTCGGGGCGCCTACAATGAGCAGTTCTTC. It encodes CASSRGAYNEQFF.